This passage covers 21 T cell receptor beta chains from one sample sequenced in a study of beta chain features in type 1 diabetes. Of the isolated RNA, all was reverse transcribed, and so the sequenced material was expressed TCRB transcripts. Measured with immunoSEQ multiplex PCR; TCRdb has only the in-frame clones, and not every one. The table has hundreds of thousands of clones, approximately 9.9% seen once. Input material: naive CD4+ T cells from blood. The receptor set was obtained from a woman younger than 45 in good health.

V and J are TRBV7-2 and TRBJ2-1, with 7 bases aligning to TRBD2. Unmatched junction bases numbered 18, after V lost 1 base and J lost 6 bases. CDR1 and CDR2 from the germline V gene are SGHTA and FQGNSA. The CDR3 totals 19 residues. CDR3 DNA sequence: TGTGCCAGCAGCTTAGTTCGAGGGAGGGTCTCGGTCCGGTCCAATGAGCAGTTCTTC. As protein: CASSLVRGRVSVRSNEQFF. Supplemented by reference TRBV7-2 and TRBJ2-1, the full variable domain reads GAGVSQSPSNKVTEKGKDVELRCDPISGHTALYWYRQSLGQGLEFLIYFQGNSAPDKSGLPSDRFSAERTGGSVSTLTIQRTQQEDSAVYLCASSLVRGRVSVRSNEQFFGPGTRLTVL.

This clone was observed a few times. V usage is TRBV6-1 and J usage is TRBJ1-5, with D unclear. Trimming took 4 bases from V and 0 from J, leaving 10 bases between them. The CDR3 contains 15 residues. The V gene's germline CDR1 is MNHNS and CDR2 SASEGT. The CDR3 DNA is TGTGCCAGCAGTGGAGGACTCTATAGCAATCAGCCCCAGCATTTT. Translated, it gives CASSGGLYSNQPQHF.

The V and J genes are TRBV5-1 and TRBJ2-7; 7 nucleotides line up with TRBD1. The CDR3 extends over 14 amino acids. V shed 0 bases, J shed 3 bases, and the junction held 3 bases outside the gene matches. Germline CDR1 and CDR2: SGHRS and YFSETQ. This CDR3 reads CASSLGDSGYEQYF. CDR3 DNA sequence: TGCGCCAGCAGCTTGGGGGACAGCGGCTACGAGCAGTACTTC.

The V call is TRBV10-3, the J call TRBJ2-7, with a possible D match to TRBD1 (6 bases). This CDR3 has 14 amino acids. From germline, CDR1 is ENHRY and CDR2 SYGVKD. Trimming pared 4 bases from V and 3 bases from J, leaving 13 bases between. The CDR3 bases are TGTGCCATCAGTGGGGAAAACAGGGACTACGAGCAGTACTTC. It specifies CAISGENRDYEQYF.

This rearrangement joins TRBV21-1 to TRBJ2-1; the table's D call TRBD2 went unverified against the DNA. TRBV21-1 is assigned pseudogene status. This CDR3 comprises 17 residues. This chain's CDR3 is CASTLGGGRATDNEQFF. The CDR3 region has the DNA TGTGCCAGCACCCTAGGTGGCGGGAGGGCGACGGACAATGAGCAGTTCTTC.

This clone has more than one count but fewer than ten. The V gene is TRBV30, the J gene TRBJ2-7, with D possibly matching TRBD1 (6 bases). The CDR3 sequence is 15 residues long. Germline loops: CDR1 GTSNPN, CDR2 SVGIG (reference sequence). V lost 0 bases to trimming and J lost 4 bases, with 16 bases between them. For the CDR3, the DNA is TGTGCCTGGAGTGTATACGGGACATGGCAGTACGAGCAGTACTTC. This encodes CAWSVYGTWQYEQYF.

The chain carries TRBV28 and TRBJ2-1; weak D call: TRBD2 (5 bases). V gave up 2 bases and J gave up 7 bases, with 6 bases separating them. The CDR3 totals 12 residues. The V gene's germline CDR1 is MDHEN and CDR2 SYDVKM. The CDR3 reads CASSLRGNEQFF. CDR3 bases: TGTGCCAGCAGTTTACGGGGAAATGAGCAGTTCTTC.

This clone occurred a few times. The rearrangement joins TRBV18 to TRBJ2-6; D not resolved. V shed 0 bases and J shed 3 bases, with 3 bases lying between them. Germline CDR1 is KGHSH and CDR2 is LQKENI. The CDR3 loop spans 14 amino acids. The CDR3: CASSPPYGANVLTF. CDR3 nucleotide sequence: TGTGCCAGCTCACCACCTTATGGGGCCAACGTCCTGACTTTC.

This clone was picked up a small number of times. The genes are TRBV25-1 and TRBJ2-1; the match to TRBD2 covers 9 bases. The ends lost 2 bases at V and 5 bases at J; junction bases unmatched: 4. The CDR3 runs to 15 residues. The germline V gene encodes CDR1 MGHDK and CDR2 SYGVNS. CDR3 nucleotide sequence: TGTGCCAGCAGTGAACCCAGCGGGAGGCACAATGAGCAGTTCTTC. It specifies CASSEPSGRHNEQFF. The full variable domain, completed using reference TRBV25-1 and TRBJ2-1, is EADIYQTPRYLVIGTGKKITLECSQTMGHDKMYWYQQDPGMELHLIHYSYGVNSTEKGDLSSESTVSRIRTEHFPLTLESARPSHTSQYLCASSEPSGRHNEQFFGPGTRLTVL.

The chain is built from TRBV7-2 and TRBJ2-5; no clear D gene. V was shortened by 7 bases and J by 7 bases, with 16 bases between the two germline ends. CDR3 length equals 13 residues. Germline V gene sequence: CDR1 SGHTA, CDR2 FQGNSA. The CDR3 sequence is CASISQALGTQYF. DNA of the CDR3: TGTGCCAGCATTTCGCAGGCCCTCGGGACCCAGTACTTC.

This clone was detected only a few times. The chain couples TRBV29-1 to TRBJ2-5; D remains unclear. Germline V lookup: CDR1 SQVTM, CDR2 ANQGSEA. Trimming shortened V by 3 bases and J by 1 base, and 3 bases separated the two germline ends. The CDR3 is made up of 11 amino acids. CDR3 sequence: CSVDSQETQYF. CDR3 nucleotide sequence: TGCAGCGTTGACAGCCAAGAGACCCAGTACTTC.

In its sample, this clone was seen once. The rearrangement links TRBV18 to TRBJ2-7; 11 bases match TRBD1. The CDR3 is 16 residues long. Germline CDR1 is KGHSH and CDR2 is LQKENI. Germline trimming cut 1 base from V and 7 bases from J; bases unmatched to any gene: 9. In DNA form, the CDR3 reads TGTGCCAGCTCACCACGGACAGGGACAGGGGGGGCAGAGCAGTACTTC. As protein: CASSPRTGTGGAEQYF. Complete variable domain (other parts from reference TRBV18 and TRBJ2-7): NAGVMQNPRHLVRRRGQEARLRCSPMKGHSHVYWYRQLPEEGLKFMVYLQKENIIDESGMPKERFSAEFPKEGPSILRIQQVVRGDSAAYFCASSPRTGTGGAEQYFGPGTRLTVT.

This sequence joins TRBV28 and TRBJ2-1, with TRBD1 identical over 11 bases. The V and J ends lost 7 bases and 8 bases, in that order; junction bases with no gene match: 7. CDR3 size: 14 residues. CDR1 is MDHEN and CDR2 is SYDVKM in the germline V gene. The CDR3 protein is CASTAGTGGYEQFF. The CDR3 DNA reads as TGTGCCAGCACCGCAGGGACAGGGGGGTATGAGCAGTTCTTC.

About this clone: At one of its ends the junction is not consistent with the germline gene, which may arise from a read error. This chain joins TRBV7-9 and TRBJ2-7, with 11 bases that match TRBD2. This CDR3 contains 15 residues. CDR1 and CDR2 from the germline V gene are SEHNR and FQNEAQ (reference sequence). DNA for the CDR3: TGTGCCAGCAGCTTAGGCGCTAGCGGGAGGATCAGAATAGTCTTC. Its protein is CASSLGASGRIRIVF. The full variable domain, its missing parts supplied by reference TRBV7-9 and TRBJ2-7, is DTGVSQNPRHKITKRGQNVTFRCDPISEHNRLYWYRQTLGQGPEFLTYFQNEAQLEKSRLLSDRFSAERPKGSFSTLEIQRTEQGDSAMYLCASSLGASGRIRIVFGPGTRLTVT.

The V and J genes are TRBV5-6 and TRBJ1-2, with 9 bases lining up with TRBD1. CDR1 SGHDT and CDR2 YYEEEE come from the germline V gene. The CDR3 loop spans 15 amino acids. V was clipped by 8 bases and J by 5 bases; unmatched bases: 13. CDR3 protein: CASKSGQGITYGYTF. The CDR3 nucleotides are TGTGCCAGTAAATCAGGACAGGGGATCACTTATGGCTACACCTTC.

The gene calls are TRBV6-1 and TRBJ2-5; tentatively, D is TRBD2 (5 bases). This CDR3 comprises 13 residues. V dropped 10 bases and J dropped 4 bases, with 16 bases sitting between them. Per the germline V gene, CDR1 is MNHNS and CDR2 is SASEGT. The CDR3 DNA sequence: TGTGCCATCTCGGGGTCCCAGCTAGAGACCCAGTACTTC. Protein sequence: CAISGSQLETQYF.

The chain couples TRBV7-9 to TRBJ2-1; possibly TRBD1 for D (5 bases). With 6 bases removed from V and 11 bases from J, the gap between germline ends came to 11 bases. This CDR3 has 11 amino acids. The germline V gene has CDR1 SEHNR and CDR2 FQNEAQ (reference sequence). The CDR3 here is CASSGAGKQFF. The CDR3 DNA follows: TGTGCCAGCAGTGGGGCAGGGAAGCAGTTCTTC.

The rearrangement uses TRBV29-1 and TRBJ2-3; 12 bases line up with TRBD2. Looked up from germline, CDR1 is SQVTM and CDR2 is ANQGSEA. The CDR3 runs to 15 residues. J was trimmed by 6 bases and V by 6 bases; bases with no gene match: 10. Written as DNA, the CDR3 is TGCAGCGTCTCAAGACTAGCGGGAGATGGGGATACGCAGTATTTT. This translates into CSVSRLAGDGDTQYF.

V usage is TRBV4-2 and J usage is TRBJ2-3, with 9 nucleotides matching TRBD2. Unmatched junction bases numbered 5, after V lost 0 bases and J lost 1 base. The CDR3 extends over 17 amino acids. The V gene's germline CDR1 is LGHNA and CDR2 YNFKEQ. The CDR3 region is CASSQDPIAGGTDTQYF. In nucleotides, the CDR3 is TGTGCCAGCAGCCAAGACCCAATAGCGGGGGGCACAGATACGCAGTATTTT.

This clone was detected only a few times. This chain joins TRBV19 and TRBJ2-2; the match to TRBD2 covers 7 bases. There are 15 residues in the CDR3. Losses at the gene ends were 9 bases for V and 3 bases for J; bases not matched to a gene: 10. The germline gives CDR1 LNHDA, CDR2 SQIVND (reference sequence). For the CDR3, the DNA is TGTGCCAGCAAACCGGGACTACCTTACACCGGGGAGCTGTTTTTT. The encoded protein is CASKPGLPYTGELFF.

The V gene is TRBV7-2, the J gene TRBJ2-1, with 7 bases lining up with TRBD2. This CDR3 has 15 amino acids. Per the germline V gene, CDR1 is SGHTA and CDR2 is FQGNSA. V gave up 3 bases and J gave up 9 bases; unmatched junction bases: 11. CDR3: CASSLGDYRFGEQFF. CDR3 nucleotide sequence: TGTGCCAGCAGCTTGGGGGACTACCGATTTGGTGAGCAGTTCTTC.